This TCR beta chain was captured in a study of low-dose radiotherapy and immunotherapy resistance in tumors. Study summary: Each patient was administered nivolumab intravenously at 240 mg, which was a flat dose, every two weeks, along with intravenous ipilimumab at 1 mg/kg every six weeks. TRAV and TRBV primers primed cDNA for both TCRalpha and TCRbeta.

The sample's time point: before trial treatment. This clonotype was picked up many times. Germline assignment: CDR1 MNHEY and CDR2 SVGAGI. Trimming stripped 6 bases from V and 0 bases from J, with 8 bases between. There are 13 residues in the CDR3. The TCRs were subjected to amplification over around 18 PCR cycles employing a constant-region primer in conjunction with a V-primer adapter. From the reads, TCRdb called clonotypes with MiXCR, one entry per CDR3 protein. Among tens of thousands of distinct CDR3 sequences listed, around 11% were seen once. The sequence derives from a female donor with ovarian cancer. The source was PBMCs, collected before treatment. This chain connects TRBV6-5 to TRBJ1-1; D gene ambiguous. The CDR3: CASSIRLNTEAFF. The CDR3 coding sequence is TGTGCCAGCAGCATCCGCTTGAACACTGAAGCTTTCTTT.